The 2 T cell receptor beta chains presented below share a single source sample, sequenced in a study of T cells in Graves' hyperthyroidism and ophthalmopathy. TCR beta CDR3 region amplification was performed from RNA transcripts. The HTBI set primed first-round TCR CDR3 RT-PCR. TCRdb reprocessed the multiplex PCR reads with MiXCR, giving one entry per CDR3 protein. The sample holds hundreds of thousands of distinct CDR3 sequences; about 17% are singletons and the top ten take about 3.8%. The sequencing input was blood. All receptors derive from a woman aged 25 to 45 with Graves' hyperthyroidism.

This clonotype has at least ten counts. This chain links TRBV6-1 with TRBJ2-3; D gene uncertain. CDR1 is MNHNS and CDR2 is SASEGT in the germline V gene. This CDR3 is 13 amino acids long. V dropped 10 bases and J dropped 2 bases, with 13 bases sitting between them. The CDR3 spells CATSLYSTDTQYF. The CDR3 region has the DNA TGTGCCACCTCACTATACTCCACAGATACGCAGTATTTT.

The gene calls are TRBV5-4 and TRBJ2-3, with TRBD2 matching over 7 bases. The germline V gene encodes CDR1 SGHNT and CDR2 YYREEE (reference sequence). The CDR3 covers 15 residues. Trimming cost V 0 bases and J 3 bases; bases outside gene matches: 4. CDR3 region: CASSLAAGETDTQYF. The DNA of the CDR3 is TGTGCCAGCAGCTTGGCCGCGGGAGAGACAGATACGCAGTATTTT.